The clone carrying this TCR beta chain was recorded once. Its antigen is still unknown. This sample stems from a study of T cell responses to AZD1222 COVID-19 vaccine. Turning to the study itself: The analysis combined second doses at about 4 or about 12 weeks. Overall study results and limits: Two AZD1222 doses significantly raised spike-specific TCR breadth and depth over controls. Repertoire sampling happened only post peak T cell response. Donors in the cohort were predominantly white British and more often female, and clonal diversity was possibly underestimated.

Repertoires were generated with immunoSEQ multiplex PCR, while TCRdb's copy carries only in-frame clones and drops some. The data contain 130,000 to 150,000 clones, over 75% of them singletons. This TCR derives from an adult in good health. Sequencing was performed on peripheral blood, taken on day 0 of AZD1222 vaccination.

This CDR3 is CASRIGKDLPYEQYF. CDR3 coding DNA: TGCGCCAGCAGGATAGGTAAGGATTTACCCTACGAGCAGTACTTC. The J gene is TRBJ2-7, the V gene TRBV5-1; D gene unclear. The V end was cut by 5 bases, the J end by 2 bases, with 17 bases between. Germline V lookup: CDR1 SGHRS, CDR2 YFSETQ. The CDR3 is made up of 15 amino acids.